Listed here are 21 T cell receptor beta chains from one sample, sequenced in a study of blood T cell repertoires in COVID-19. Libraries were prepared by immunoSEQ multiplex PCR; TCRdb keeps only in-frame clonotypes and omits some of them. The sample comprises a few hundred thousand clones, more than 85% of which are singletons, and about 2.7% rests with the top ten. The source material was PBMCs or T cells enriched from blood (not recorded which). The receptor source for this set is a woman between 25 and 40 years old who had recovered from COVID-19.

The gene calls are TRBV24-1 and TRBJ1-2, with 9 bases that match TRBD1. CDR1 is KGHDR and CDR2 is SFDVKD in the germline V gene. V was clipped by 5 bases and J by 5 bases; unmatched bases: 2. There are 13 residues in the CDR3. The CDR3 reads CATSGTGDYGYTF. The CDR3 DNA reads TGTGCCACCAGTGGGACAGGGGATTATGGCTACACCTTC.

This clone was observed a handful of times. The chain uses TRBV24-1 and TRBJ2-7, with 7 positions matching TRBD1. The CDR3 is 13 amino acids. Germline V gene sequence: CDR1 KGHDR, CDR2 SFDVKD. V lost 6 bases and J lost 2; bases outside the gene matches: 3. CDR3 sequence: CATSRDSTYEQYF. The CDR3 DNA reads TGTGCCACCAGTCGGGACAGTACCTACGAGCAGTACTTC.

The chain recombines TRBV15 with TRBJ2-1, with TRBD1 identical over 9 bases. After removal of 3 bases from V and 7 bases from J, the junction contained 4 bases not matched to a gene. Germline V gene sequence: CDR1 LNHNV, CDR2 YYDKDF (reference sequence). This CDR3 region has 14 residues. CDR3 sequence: CATSREDRGNEQFF. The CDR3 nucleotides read TGTGCCACCAGCAGGGAAGACAGGGGGAATGAGCAGTTCTTC.

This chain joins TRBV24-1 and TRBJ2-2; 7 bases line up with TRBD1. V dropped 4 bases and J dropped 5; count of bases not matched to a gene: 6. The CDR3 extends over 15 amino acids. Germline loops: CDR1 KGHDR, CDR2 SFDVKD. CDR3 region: CATSDPKQGTGELFF. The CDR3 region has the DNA TGTGCCACCAGTGACCCGAAACAGGGGACCGGGGAGCTGTTTTTT.

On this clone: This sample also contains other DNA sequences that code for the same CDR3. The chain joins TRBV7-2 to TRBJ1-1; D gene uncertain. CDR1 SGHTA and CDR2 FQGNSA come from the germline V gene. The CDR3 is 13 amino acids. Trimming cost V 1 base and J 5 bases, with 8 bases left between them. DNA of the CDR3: TGTGCCAGCAGCTTAGAGTCCAGGACTGAAGCTTTCTTT. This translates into CASSLESRTEAFF. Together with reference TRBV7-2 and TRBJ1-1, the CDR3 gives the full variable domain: GAGVSQSPSNKVTEKGKDVELRCDPISGHTALYWYRQSLGQGLEFLIYFQGNSAPDKSGLPSDRFSAERTGGSVSTLTIQRTQQEDSAVYLCASSLESRTEAFFGQGTRLTVV.

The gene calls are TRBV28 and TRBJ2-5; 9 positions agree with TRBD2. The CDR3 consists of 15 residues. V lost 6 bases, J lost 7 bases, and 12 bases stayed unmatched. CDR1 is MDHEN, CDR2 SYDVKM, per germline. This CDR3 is CASSRGGDDTGTQYF. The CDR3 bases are TGTGCCAGCAGCCGCGGGGGGGATGACACCGGGACCCAGTACTTC.

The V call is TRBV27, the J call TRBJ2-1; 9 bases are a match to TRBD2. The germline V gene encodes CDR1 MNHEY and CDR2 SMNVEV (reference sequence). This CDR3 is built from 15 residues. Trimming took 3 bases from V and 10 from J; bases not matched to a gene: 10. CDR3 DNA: TGTGCCAGCAGTTTCTTAGCGGGAGAGGCTTGGGAGCAGTTCTTC. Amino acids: CASSFLAGEAWEQFF.

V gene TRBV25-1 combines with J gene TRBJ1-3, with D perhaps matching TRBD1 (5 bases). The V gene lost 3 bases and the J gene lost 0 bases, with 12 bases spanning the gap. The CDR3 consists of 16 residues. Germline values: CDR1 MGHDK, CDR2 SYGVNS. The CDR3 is CASSDPGLISGNTIYF. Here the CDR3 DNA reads TGTGCCAGCAGTGATCCAGGGTTAATCTCTGGAAACACCATATATTTT.

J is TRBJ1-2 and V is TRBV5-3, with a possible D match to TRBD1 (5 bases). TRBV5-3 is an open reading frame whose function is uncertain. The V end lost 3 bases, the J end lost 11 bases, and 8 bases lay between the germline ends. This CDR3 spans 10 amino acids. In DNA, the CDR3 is TGTGCCAGAAGCTCGGGGGGGTACACCTTC. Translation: CARSSGGYTF.

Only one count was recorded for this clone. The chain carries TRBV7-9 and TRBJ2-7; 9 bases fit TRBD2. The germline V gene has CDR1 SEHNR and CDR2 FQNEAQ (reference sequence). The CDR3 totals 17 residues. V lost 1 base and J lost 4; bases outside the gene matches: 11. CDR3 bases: TGTGCCAGCAGCTTAGTAGCGGGTGCTAGCGGGGCGTACGAGCAGTACTTC. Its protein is CASSLVAGASGAYEQYF.

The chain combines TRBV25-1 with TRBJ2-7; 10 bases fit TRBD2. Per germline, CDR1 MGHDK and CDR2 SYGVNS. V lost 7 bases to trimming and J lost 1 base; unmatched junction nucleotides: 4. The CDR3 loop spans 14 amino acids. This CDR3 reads CASIPSGSSYEQYF. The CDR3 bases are TGTGCCAGCATACCTAGCGGGAGTTCCTACGAGCAGTACTTC.

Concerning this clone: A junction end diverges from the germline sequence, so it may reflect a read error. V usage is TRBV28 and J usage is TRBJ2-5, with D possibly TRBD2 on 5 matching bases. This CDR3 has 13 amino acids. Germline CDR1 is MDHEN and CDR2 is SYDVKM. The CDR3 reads CASRLDYHETQYF. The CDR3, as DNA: TGTGCCAGCAGGTTAGACTACCACGAGACCCAGTACTTC.

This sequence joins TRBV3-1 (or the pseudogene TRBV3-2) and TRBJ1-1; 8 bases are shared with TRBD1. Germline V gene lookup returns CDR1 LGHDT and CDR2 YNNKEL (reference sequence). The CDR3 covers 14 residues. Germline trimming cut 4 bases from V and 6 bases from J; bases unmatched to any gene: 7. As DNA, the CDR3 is TGTGCCAGCAGCCCGGCGACAGGGGAAGCTGAAGCTTTCTTT. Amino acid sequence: CASSPATGEAEAFF.

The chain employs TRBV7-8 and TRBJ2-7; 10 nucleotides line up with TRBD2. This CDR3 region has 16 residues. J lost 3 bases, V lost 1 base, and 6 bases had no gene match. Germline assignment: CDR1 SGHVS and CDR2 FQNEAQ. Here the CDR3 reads CASSLGASGGLYEQYF. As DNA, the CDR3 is TGTGCCAGCAGCTTAGGGGCTAGCGGGGGTCTCTACGAGCAGTACTTC.

DNA for the CDR3: TGTGCCAGCAGTTCCCAGGAACCACTTGGCAATCAGCCCCAGCATTTT. Translated, it gives CASSSQEPLGNQPQHF. The J gene is TRBJ1-5, the V gene TRBV6-5, with unresolved D. The CDR3 runs to 16 residues. Germline assignment: CDR1 MNHEY and CDR2 SVGAGI. V lost 4 bases and J 2 bases, leaving 15 bases between the germline ends.

DNA for the CDR3: TGCGCCAGCAGCTTGACCGGGGGGGCCTACAATGAGCAGTTCTTC. It encodes CASSLTGGAYNEQFF. The V gene is TRBV5-1, the J gene TRBJ2-1; 8 positions match TRBD2. The CDR3 length is 15 residues. In germline, CDR1 is SGHRS, CDR2 YFSETQ. With V trimmed by 1 base and J by 2 bases, 2 bases remained unmatched.

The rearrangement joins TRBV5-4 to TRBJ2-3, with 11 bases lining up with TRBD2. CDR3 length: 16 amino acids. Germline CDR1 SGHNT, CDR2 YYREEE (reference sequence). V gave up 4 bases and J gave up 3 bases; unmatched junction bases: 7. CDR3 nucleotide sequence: TGTGCCAGCAGCGCGGCTAGCGGGAGGACGACAGATACGCAGTATTTT. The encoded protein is CASSAASGRTTDTQYF.

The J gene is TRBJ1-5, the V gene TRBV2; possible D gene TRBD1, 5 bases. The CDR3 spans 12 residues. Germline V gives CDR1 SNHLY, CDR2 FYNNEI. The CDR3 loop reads CAAGTANQPQHF. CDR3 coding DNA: TGTGCGGCGGGGACTGCGAATCAGCCCCAGCATTTT.

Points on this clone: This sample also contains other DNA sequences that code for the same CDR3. This CDR3 is CASSELGQGVYGYTF. The CDR3 DNA follows: TGTGCCAGCAGTGAATTGGGACAGGGGGTCTATGGCTACACCTTC. The V gene is TRBV6-1, the J gene TRBJ1-2; 11 nucleotides line up with TRBD1. The germline CDR1 and CDR2 sequences are MNHNS and SASEGT. This CDR3 is 15 amino acids long. With 2 bases clipped from V and 4 bases from J, the junction kept 3 bases outside the gene matches.

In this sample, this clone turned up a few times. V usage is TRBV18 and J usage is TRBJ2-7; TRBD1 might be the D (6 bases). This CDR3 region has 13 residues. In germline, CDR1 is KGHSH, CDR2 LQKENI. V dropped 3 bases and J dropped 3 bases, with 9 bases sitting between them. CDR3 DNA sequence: TGTGCCAGCTCACCCCCGGACAGCTACGAGCAGTACTTC. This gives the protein CASSPPDSYEQYF.

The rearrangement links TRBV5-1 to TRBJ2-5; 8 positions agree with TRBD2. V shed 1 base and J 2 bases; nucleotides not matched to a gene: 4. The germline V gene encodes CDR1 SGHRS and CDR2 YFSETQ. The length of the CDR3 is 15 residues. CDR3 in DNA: TGCGCCAGCAGCTTGCTAGCGGGCCTACAAGAGACCCAGTACTTC. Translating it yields CASSLLAGLQETQYF.